These 17 T cell receptor beta chains came from one sample sequenced in a study of metastatic and nonmetastatic thyroid tumors. All patients were treatment-naive before thyroid surgery. Through MiXCR, TCRdb re-clonotyped the PCR reads. The table includes some 19,000 clones, more than 20% detected once. The source material was blood. Receptor source: a male donor with papillary thyroid cancer or a benign thyroid nodule (not recorded which). Some clones in this sample may be carry-over from other donors' samples.

Within the sample, this clone is medium-sized. The chain employs TRBV15 and TRBJ2-7; TRBD1 agrees at 8 bases. V was pared by 5 bases and J by 3 bases, with 6 bases of the junction left unmatched. The CDR3 sequence is 14 residues long. CDR1 and CDR2 (germline): LNHNV, YYDKDF (reference sequence). CDR3 in DNA: TGTGCCACCAGCCGGACAGGGCAACTCTACGAGCAGTACTTC. The encoded protein is CATSRTGQLYEQYF.

This clone was observed once. J is TRBJ1-2 and V is TRBV7-6; D is unclear. Trimming removed 5 bases from V and 8 bases from J, with 15 bases in between. The germline CDR1 and CDR2 sequences are SGHVS and FNYEAQ. This CDR3 has 13 residues. Here the CDR3 reads CASSPLLGEGYTF. The CDR3 coding sequence is TGTGCCAGCAGCCCCTTATTGGGCGAGGGCTACACCTTC.

This clone showed up just a few times. In nucleotides, the CDR3 is TGTGCTAGTGGTTTGGGATCTGGACAGGCGAACACCGGGGAGCTGTTTTTT. It yields the protein CASGLGSGQANTGELFF. The chain has TRBV12-5 and TRBJ2-2, with TRBD1 matching 7 bases. The V gene end was trimmed by 1 base and the J gene end by 0 bases; junction bases not matched to a gene: 5. The CDR3 spans 17 residues. Germline V lookup: CDR1 LGHNT, CDR2 FRNRAP. Combining the CDR3 with reference TRBV12-5 and TRBJ2-2 gives the whole variable domain DARVTQTPRHKVTEMGQEVTMRCQPILGHNTVFWYRQTMMQGLELLAYFRNRAPLDDSGMPKDRFSAEMPDATLATLKIQPSEPRDSAVYFCASGLGSGQANTGELFFGEGSRLTVL.

This chain uses TRBV6-2 or TRBV6-3 with TRBJ2-7, with D perhaps matching TRBD2 (6 bases). V was cut by 2 bases and J by 6 bases, with 8 bases left in between. This CDR3 contains 12 residues. The germline V gene has CDR1 MNHEY and CDR2 SVGEGT. The DNA of the CDR3 is TGTGCCAGCAGTTACGGAGGGAGCGAGCAGTACTTC. Translated: CASSYGGSEQYF.

This clone qualifies as medium-sized. The J gene is TRBJ2-7, the V gene TRBV2, with D hard to call. From germline, CDR1 is SNHLY and CDR2 FYNNEI. The germline V and J ends were trimmed by 6 bases and 5 bases, with 11 bases remaining between them. There are 12 residues in the CDR3. Here the CDR3 reads CASSVLGNEQYF. CDR3 DNA: TGTGCCAGCAGCGTCCTGGGGAACGAGCAGTACTTC.

The chain links TRBV2 to TRBJ2-1; weak D call: TRBD2 (6 bases). Germline V gives CDR1 SNHLY, CDR2 FYNNEI. V was pared by 4 bases and J by 4 bases, with 14 bases between. The CDR3 length is 15 residues. CDR3 amino acids: CASSGTGVMYNEQFF. The CDR3 coding sequence is TGTGCCAGCAGTGGCACGGGAGTCATGTACAATGAGCAGTTCTTC. The entire variable domain, with the rest obtained from reference TRBV2 and TRBJ2-1, is as follows: EPEVTQTPSHQVTQMGQEVILRCVPISNHLYFYWYRQILGQKVEFLVSFYNNEISEKSEIFDDQFSVERPDGSNFTLKIRSTKLEDSAMYFCASSGTGVMYNEQFFGPGTRLTVL.

Many counts were recorded for this clone. J is TRBJ2-2 and V is TRBV19, with D perhaps assigned TRBD1 or TRBD2 (6 bases each). V was trimmed by 5 bases and J by 6 bases, leaving 16 bases between them. Germline V gene lookup returns CDR1 LNHDA and CDR2 SQIVND (reference sequence). CDR3 size: 15 residues. The DNA of the CDR3 is TGTGCCAGTAGTGGGGGGCAGGCGGGTTCCGGGGAGCTGTTTTTT. Residues: CASSGGQAGSGELFF.

In its sample, this clone was seen a few times. This chain joins TRBV6-1 and TRBJ1-5; D ambiguous. The CDR3 is 13 residues long. Germline lookup yields CDR1 MNHNS and CDR2 SASEGT. The V end lost 6 bases, the J end lost 0 bases, and 6 bases lay between the germline ends. CDR3 bases: TGTGCCAGCAGGAAATATAGCAATCAGCCCCAGCATTTT. This codes for CASRKYSNQPQHF.

This clone has only a few counts. The chain uses TRBV6-2 or TRBV6-3 and TRBJ1-2; a weak D match, TRBD1 (6 bases). Germline loops: CDR1 MNHEY, CDR2 SVGEGT. CDR3 length: 12 amino acids. Trimming left V 10 bases short and J 4 bases short, with 13 bases between. The CDR3 bases are TGTGCCACGACGCAGGGGACCTATGGCTACACCTTC. Amino acids: CATTQGTYGYTF.

Comment on this clone: One end of the junction varies from germline; a read error may be responsible. In DNA, the CDR3 is TGTGCCAGCAGTTACGGGACTTCTGACACATATACGCAGTATTTT. Protein sequence: CASSYGTSDTYTQYF. This chain uses TRBV6-5 with TRBJ2-3; a weak D match, TRBD2 (6 bases). Germline V gene data show CDR1 as MNHEY and CDR2 as SVGAGI. The CDR3 loop spans 15 amino acids.

This clone was counted ten times or more. J is TRBJ2-3 and V is TRBV10-3, with 11 bases lining up with TRBD2. Germline CDR1 is ENHRY and CDR2 is SYGVKD. This CDR3 region has 14 residues. V lost 6 bases and J lost 6; bases outside the gene matches: 5. CDR3 region: CAISVAGGMDTQYF. In DNA, the CDR3 is TGTGCCATCAGCGTAGCGGGGGGGATGGATACGCAGTATTTT.

The chain has TRBV27 and TRBJ2-7; the match to TRBD2 covers 7 bases. The germline V gene has CDR1 MNHEY and CDR2 SMNVEV (reference sequence). V lost 5 bases and J lost 8; bases outside the gene matches: 12. The CDR3 has 14 residues. This CDR3 reads CASSEGGGATKQYF. In nucleotides, the CDR3 is TGTGCCAGCAGTGAGGGCGGGGGAGCTACGAAGCAGTACTTC.

As concerns this clone: A much bigger clone sits one base away, suggesting this may be a read error. The V and J genes are TRBV5-4 and TRBJ2-3, with TRBD2 matching over 8 bases. The CDR3 has 16 amino acids. Germline CDR1 SGHNT, CDR2 YYREEE (reference sequence). V was pared by 4 bases and J by 5 bases, with 12 bases of the junction left unmatched. CDR3 region: CASSVSGSLFGDTQYF. CDR3 nucleotide sequence: TGTGCCAGCAGCGTGAGCGGGAGTCTGTTTGGAGATACGCAGTATTTT.

This clone was observed many times. This sequence may be a read error, since a much larger clone differs from it by one base. Other DNA sequences in the same sample also yield this CDR3. The J gene is TRBJ2-7, the V gene TRBV4-1; the D is unclear. The length of the CDR3 is 15 residues. Germline CDR1 reads MGHRA; CDR2 reads YSYEKL. CDR3 sequence: CASSQDPTRYYEQYF. Here the CDR3 DNA reads TGCGCCAGTAGCCAAGACCCAACCAGGTACTACGAGCAGTACTTC.

This clone was observed many times. A much larger clone lies one base from this, so it may be a read error. The same CDR3 arises from other DNA sequences in this sample as well. This rearrangement joins TRBV29-1 to TRBJ1-2, with 10 bases fitting TRBD1. This CDR3 comprises 11 residues. Looked up from germline, CDR1 is SQVTM and CDR2 is ANQGSEA. J lost 13 bases, V lost 8 bases, and 10 bases had no gene match. CDR3 region: CSIADRGISTF. CDR3 DNA sequence: TGCAGCATTGCGGACAGGGGGATTAGCACCTTC.

The chain employs TRBV7-9 and TRBJ1-4, with D tentatively TRBD1 (6 bases). Germline V gene sequence: CDR1 SEHNR, CDR2 FQNEAQ (reference sequence). The V end was cut by 2 bases, the J end by 3 bases, with 13 bases between. The CDR3 is 16 residues long. CDR3 sequence reads: CASSLRGGLPNEKLFF. CDR3 in DNA: TGTGCCAGCAGCTTAAGGGGGGGACTGCCTAATGAAAAACTGTTTTTT.

The chain joins TRBV6-1 to TRBJ1-1; D is possibly TRBD1 (6 bases). The CDR3 is 13 amino acids. With 7 bases removed from V and 8 bases from J, the gap between germline ends came to 17 bases. The germline gives CDR1 MNHNS, CDR2 SASEGT. CDR3 nucleotides: TGTGCCAGCAACAGCTTTACAGGGAGCGAAGCTTTCTTT. Translation: CASNSFTGSEAFF.